This T cell receptor (beta chain) stems from a study of blood T cells in healthy people across ages. Primed by a sample-barcoded 5' primer and a J-beta primer mix, a second PCR proceeded for 7 to 11 cycles. TCRdb redid the calling of the 5' RACE reads with MiXCR, one entry per CDR3 protein. The repertoire has just under 550,000 distinct CDR3 sequences, under 30% of them found once; the top ten carry approximately 10%. Trimming took 1 base from V and 2 from J, leaving 3 bases between them. The CDR3 loop spans 13 amino acids. Germline V gene sequence: CDR1 MNHEY, CDR2 SMNVEV (reference sequence). These data also formed part of another study, on T cells of mothers and their children. This second study notes: Donation was provided by three healthy Caucasian mothers along with their six children.

Sequences were obtained from blood. The sequence was obtained from a boy aged 5 to 17 in good health. This rearrangement joins TRBV27 to TRBJ1-3; D is uncertain. CDR3 nucleotide sequence: TGTGCCAGCAGTTTATATCCTGGAAACACCATATATTTT. This sequence encodes CASSLYPGNTIYF.